Listed below are T cell receptor beta chains from one sample, sequenced in a study of T cells expressing NK-cell markers. Reanalyzing the 5' RACE reads, TCRdb keeps one entry per CDR3 protein, without DNA. The repertoire table contains about 160,000 distinct CDR3 sequences. The sequenced material came from blood T cells: a sorted CD56 or NKG2C T cell subset, CD4+ or CD8+ T cells, or bulk PBMC T cells (not recorded which). These receptors came from a woman between 18 and 70 years old in good health. The CDR3 runs from the conserved cysteine through the conserved F or W.

length | J | V | CDR3
13 | TRBJ1-2 | TRBV29-1 | CSVGVNRDYGYTF
15 | TRBJ1-2 | TRBV28 | CASSLVFRDRGGYTF
14 | TRBJ2-7 | TRBV5-1 | CASSFTGRSYEQYF
13 | TRBJ2-3 | TRBV12-3/TRBV12-4 | CASSLGMAQTQYF
16 | TRBJ2-2 | TRBV19 | CASSIRLAGRTGELFF
15 | TRBJ1-5 | TRBV2 | CASSSTGGAFQPQHF
17 | TRBJ1-2 | TRBV11-3 | CASSLPELYRGETVYTF
12 | TRBJ2-1 | TRBV10-3 | CAIGAREDEQFF
15 | TRBJ2-3 | TRBV5-1 | CASSLQGPSTDTQYF
15 | TRBJ1-2 | TRBV3-1 | CASSQTTGGGNGYTF
14 | TRBJ1-5 | TRBV5-1 | CASRRDGGNQPQHF
18 | TRBJ2-2 | TRBV4-2 | CASSLGLAGGPNTGELFF
14 | TRBJ2-1 | TRBV20-1 | CSARSSGRGSEQFF
14 | TRBJ1-1 | TRBV3-1 | CASSPGTGDSEAFF
13 | TRBJ2-7 | TRBV5-1 | CASSLAPEGEQYF
15 | TRBJ2-1 | TRBV6-1 | CASRDSGSGNNEQFF
16 | TRBJ2-1 | TRBV6-5 | CASSYSNRVSYNEQFF
15 | TRBJ1-3 | TRBV2 | CASSELLGAGNTIYF
11 | TRBJ1-2 | TRBV7-9 | CASSLSSGYTF
16 | TRBJ2-3 | TRBV2 | CASREAAGAGIDTQYF
16 | TRBJ2-6 | TRBV2 | CASSEGLAPGANVLTF
14 | TRBJ2-7 | TRBV5-1 | CASSLATGAGEQYF
12 | TRBJ1-1 | TRBV28 | CASSFPETEAFF
13 | TRBJ2-1 | TRBV20-1 | CSGKRTGRDEQFF
13 | TRBJ1-1 | TRBV3-1 | CASSPRGGSEAFF
16 | TRBJ2-1 | TRBV7-9 | CASSFTRTSGINEQFF
15 | TRBJ1-3 | TRBV11-2 | CASSPGPGPGNTIYF
15 | TRBJ1-2 | TRBV7-3 | CASSLGPGTVYGYTF
15 | TRBJ2-3 | TRBV12-3/TRBV12-4 | CASSASIWGTDTQYF
13 | TRBJ2-2 | TRBV19 | CASTHQGPGELFF
15 | TRBJ2-5 | TRBV20-1 | CSAREGVAGWETQYF
14 | TRBJ1-4 | TRBV20-1 | CSASRSRGHEKLFF
12 | TRBJ2-7 | TRBV6-2/TRBV6-3 | CASSPGGYEQYF
14 | TRBJ2-2 | TRBV11-3 | CASSLAVDTGELFF
14 | TRBJ2-7 | TRBV2 | CASSEAWDSYEQYF
12 | TRBJ1-5 | TRBV4-1 | CASSQVGQPQHF
14 | TRBJ2-2 | TRBV7-3 | CASSPPSGTGELFF
14 | TRBJ1-1 | TRBV5-5 | CASSPDSQNTEAFF
15 | TRBJ1-2 | TRBV5-8 | CASSFIQGTYYGYTF
15 | TRBJ2-1 | TRBV7-3 | CASSLTASPGNEQFF
12 | TRBJ1-2 | TRBV10-2 | CASRGTEDGYTF